The 25 T cell receptor beta chains listed next were all sequenced from one sample in a study of T-cell reconstitution after alpha-beta-depleted transplantation in children. The TCRbeta library incorporated unique molecular identifiers. TCRdb re-called the PCR reads with MiXCR, one entry per CDR3 protein. Of about a million distinct CDR3 sequences detected, 25% to 35% appear once; the ten largest clones hold roughly 27%. Material: PBMCs, mostly from graft donor cells, obtained 360 days after TCRalphabeta/CD19-depleted stem cell transplant. The receptors shown here come from a boy under three years old who had a stem cell transplant for SCID, so the T cells may come from the graft donor.

This clonotype was seen only a few times. The rearrangement uses TRBV7-2 and TRBJ2-3; 9 bases agree with TRBD2. The CDR3 covers 17 residues. In germline, CDR1 is SGHTA, CDR2 FQGNSA. J gave up 5 bases and V 1 base, and 10 bases lay outside the gene matches. CDR3 nucleotides: TGTGCCAGCAGCTTAGTCTCGCGGGGGGGCTTAGGAGATACGCAGTATTTT. This translates into CASSLVSRGGLGDTQYF.

This clonotype has only a few counts. The V gene is TRBV12-3 or TRBV12-4, the J gene TRBJ2-2; D remains unclear. The V end lost 6 bases, the J end lost 1 base, and 12 bases lay between the germline ends. The CDR3 contains 15 residues. The CDR3 is CASSPSAENTGELFF. CDR3 nucleotides: TGTGCCAGCAGCCCTAGTGCAGAGAACACCGGGGAGCTGTTTTTT.

The V gene is TRBV12-3 or TRBV12-4, the J gene TRBJ1-6; D is unclear. V was clipped by 4 bases and J by 9 bases, with 13 bases between them. This CDR3 has 14 amino acids. The CDR3 DNA follows: TGTGCCAGCAGTTACCACCCCCGGGCTTCACCCCTCCACTTT. Translation gives CASSYHPRASPLHF.

The chain uses TRBV20-1 and TRBJ2-7; 9 bases are a match to TRBD1. Germline V gene sequence: CDR1 DFQATT, CDR2 SNEGSKA (reference sequence). This CDR3 is built from 15 residues. J was trimmed by 5 bases and V by 0 bases; bases with no gene match: 8. The CDR3: CSARDADRGVHEQYF. In nucleotides, the CDR3 is TGCAGTGCTAGAGATGCAGACAGGGGGGTACACGAGCAGTACTTC.

The CDR3 protein is CASSLQLNNEQFF. CDR3 bases: TGTGCCAGCAGCCTCCAACTAAACAATGAGCAGTTCTTC. The chain carries TRBV13 and TRBJ2-1; D remains unclear. Germline CDR1 is PRHDT and CDR2 is FYEKMQ (reference sequence). This CDR3 spans 13 amino acids. V lost 5 bases, J lost 5 bases, and 10 bases lay in between.

The chain recombines TRBV29-1 with TRBJ2-1; either TRBD1 or TRBD2 may supply D (5 bases each). Germline lookup yields CDR1 SQVTM and CDR2 ANQGSEA. Between the trimmed V and J ends, which lost 7 bases and 6 bases, there was a span of 16 bases. The CDR3 covers 13 residues. In DNA, the CDR3 is TGCAGCGCAGGGACGCACCGTGGCAATGAGCAGTTCTTC. Translating it yields CSAGTHRGNEQFF.

This chain uses TRBV27 with TRBJ2-3, with TRBD1 matching 9 bases. V lost 2 bases and J lost 6; bases outside the gene matches: 12. The CDR3 has 17 amino acids. Germline V lookup: CDR1 MNHEY, CDR2 SMNVEV (reference sequence). The CDR3 region is CASSLRGFRTGVDTQYF. The CDR3 coding sequence is TGTGCCAGCAGTTTAAGGGGTTTTAGGACAGGGGTCGATACGCAGTATTTT.

On this clonotype: This may be a read error, as it is one base from a much larger clone. The chain uses TRBV3-1 and TRBJ2-7, with 7 nucleotides matching TRBD1. Germline V lookup: CDR1 LGHDT, CDR2 YNNKEL (reference sequence). Germline trimming cut 3 bases from V and 5 bases from J; bases unmatched to any gene: 1. The CDR3 sequence is 12 residues long. In DNA form, the CDR3 reads TGTGCCAGCAGCCAGACAGGGAACGAGCAGTACTTC. It is translated as CASSQTGNEQYF.

Only a few counts were recorded for this clonotype. The J gene is TRBJ2-2, the V gene TRBV11-2, with a possible D match to TRBD1 (6 bases). V gave up 0 bases and J gave up 4 bases, with 15 bases separating them. Germline V gene lookup returns CDR1 SGHAT and CDR2 FQNNGV. This CDR3 contains 17 residues. The CDR3 spells CASSLEPGDVATGELFF. The CDR3 nucleotides are TGTGCCAGCAGCTTAGAGCCAGGGGATGTCGCCACCGGGGAGCTGTTTTTT.

This clonotype was recorded at least ten times. The chain joins TRBV10-3 to TRBJ1-2, with a weak D call TRBD1 (6 bases). Germline V gene sequence: CDR1 ENHRY, CDR2 SYGVKD. The CDR3 contains 15 residues. Trimming took 3 bases from V and 3 from J, leaving 14 bases between them. This chain's CDR3 is CAISDLGGQDYGYTF. The CDR3 bases are TGTGCCATCAGTGACCTCGGGGGGCAGGACTATGGCTACACCTTC.

This chain uses TRBV28 with TRBJ2-7; 7 positions match TRBD2. Germline CDR1 and CDR2: MDHEN and SYDVKM. The CDR3 is made up of 15 amino acids. V lost 6 bases, J lost 2 bases, and 10 bases stayed unmatched. The CDR3 sequence: CASSPFGRGTYEQYF. Written as DNA, the CDR3 is TGTGCCAGCAGCCCGTTCGGGCGGGGGACCTACGAGCAGTACTTC.

This clonotype was detected ten times or more. The rearrangement joins TRBV24-1 to TRBJ2-2; no definite D call. The CDR3 loop spans 12 amino acids. The V end was cut by 7 bases, the J end by 3 bases, with 5 bases between. Germline CDR1 and CDR2: KGHDR and SFDVKD. This CDR3 is CATSGYTGELFF. The CDR3 nucleotides are TGTGCCACCAGCGGTTACACCGGGGAGCTGTTTTTT.

The CDR3 here is CASSLAGTGGWETQYF. The DNA for the CDR3 is TGCGCCAGCAGCTTGGCCGGAACAGGGGGCTGGGAGACCCAGTACTTC. This sequence joins TRBV5-1 and TRBJ2-5; 9 positions agree with TRBD1. The CDR3 runs to 16 residues. Per germline, CDR1 SGHRS and CDR2 YFSETQ. V was pared by 0 bases and J by 5 bases, with 8 bases of the junction left unmatched.

This clonotype was counted only a few times. The V call is TRBV5-1, the J call TRBJ2-3; the match to TRBD2 covers 8 bases. This CDR3 is built from 16 residues. V was clipped by 2 bases and J by 7 bases; unmatched bases: 12. Per the germline V gene, CDR1 is SGHRS and CDR2 is YFSETQ. CDR3 nucleotides: TGCGCCAGCAGCTTCGGGAGGGCTGGAACCTTGAATACGCAGTATTTT. It specifies CASSFGRAGTLNTQYF.

This sequence joins TRBV9 and TRBJ2-4, with D maybe TRBD2 (6 bases). Germline lookup yields CDR1 SGDLS and CDR2 YYNGEE. V dropped 3 bases and J dropped 0 bases, with 13 bases sitting between them. This CDR3 comprises 16 residues. The CDR3 is CASSGKAGEAKNIQYF. The CDR3 nucleotides are TGTGCCAGCAGCGGTAAAGCGGGTGAAGCCAAAAACATTCAGTACTTC.

This chain joins TRBV5-1 and TRBJ1-2, with D perhaps matching TRBD1 (5 bases). The CDR3 has 17 amino acids. Between the trimmed V and J ends, which lost 0 bases and 8 bases, there was a span of 23 bases. Germline V gene data show CDR1 as SGHRS and CDR2 as YFSETQ. CDR3 DNA: TGCGCCAGCAGCTTGGCCCTAACAGGATTAACCTCGGCCGGCTACACCTTC. Translating it yields CASSLALTGLTSAGYTF.

Written as DNA, the CDR3 is TGTGCCATCAGTGAGCTCTTTCAGCCCCAGCATTTT. Protein sequence: CAISELFQPQHF. The chain combines TRBV10-3 with TRBJ1-5; D is uncertain. CDR1 and CDR2 from the germline V gene are ENHRY and SYGVKD. The ends were cut back, 2 bases at V and 6 bases at J, with 5 bases in the middle. The CDR3 has 12 amino acids.

In its sample, this clonotype was seen a few times. The CDR3 DNA sequence: TGCAGTGCTAGCTCCCTTGCTACTAGCGGTGCCTACGAGCAGTACTTC. Its translation is CSASSLATSGAYEQYF. The chain couples TRBV20-1 to TRBJ2-7, with 8 bases that match TRBD2. There are 16 residues in the CDR3. Germline lookup yields CDR1 DFQATT and CDR2 SNEGSKA (reference sequence). V lost 3 bases to trimming and J lost 2 bases; unmatched junction nucleotides: 12.

This clonotype was counted a few times. The rearrangement uses TRBV20-1 and TRBJ1-1; 9 bases align to TRBD1. Germline trimming cut 5 bases from V and 1 base from J; bases unmatched to any gene: 5. There are 14 residues in the CDR3. CDR1 is DFQATT and CDR2 is SNEGSKA in the germline V gene (reference sequence). Here the CDR3 reads CSASGQGPNTEAFF. In DNA form, the CDR3 reads TGCAGTGCTTCGGGACAGGGTCCGAACACTGAAGCTTTCTTT.

The J gene is TRBJ2-1, the V gene TRBV25-1; weak D call: TRBD1 (5 bases). CDR1 and CDR2 from the germline V gene are MGHDK and SYGVNS. This CDR3 is built from 15 residues. With 2 bases removed from V and 5 bases from J, the gap between germline ends came to 13 bases. CDR3 nucleotides: TGTGCCAGCAGTGAAGGTGGTAAGGGGCACAATGAGCAGTTCTTC. Amino acids: CASSEGGKGHNEQFF.

This sequence joins TRBV20-1 and TRBJ2-4; D gene uncertain. V was shortened by 2 bases and J by 5 bases, with 7 bases between the two germline ends. Germline V gene lookup returns CDR1 DFQATT and CDR2 SNEGSKA (reference sequence). The CDR3 consists of 12 residues. Here the CDR3 reads CSARQAENIQYF. CDR3 DNA: TGCAGTGCTAGACAGGCGGAAAACATTCAGTACTTC.

The rearrangement uses TRBV4-1 and TRBJ2-1; 7 nucleotides line up with TRBD1. CDR1 is MGHRA and CDR2 is YSYEKL in the germline V gene. V was clipped by 2 bases and J by 6 bases; unmatched bases: 10. The CDR3 covers 16 residues. The CDR3 protein is CASSQPRQGFGNEQFF. The CDR3, as DNA: TGCGCCAGCAGCCAACCTAGACAGGGTTTCGGCAATGAGCAGTTCTTC.

V gene TRBV7-8 combines with J gene TRBJ2-7, with 7 bases matching TRBD2. V gave up 2 bases and J gave up 2 bases; unmatched junction bases: 6. CDR1 and CDR2 (germline): SGHVS, FQNEAQ. The CDR3 sequence is 15 residues long. CDR3 loop: CASSLWRGKTYEQYF. The DNA of the CDR3 is TGTGCCAGCAGCTTATGGCGGGGGAAAACCTACGAGCAGTACTTC.

This clonotype has ten or more counts. The chain is built from TRBV12-3 or TRBV12-4 and TRBJ1-1; TRBD1 is a possible D gene (6 bases). CDR3 size: 16 residues. Trimming removed 5 bases from V and 3 bases from J, with 19 bases in between. The CDR3, as DNA: TGTGCCAGCAGTCGCGGGTGGGGGGCGTGGGACACTGAAGCTTTCTTT. Translating it yields CASSRGWGAWDTEAFF.

In this sample, this clonotype turned up a few times. This chain's CDR3 is CASSYGTAEAFF. CDR3 sequence (DNA): TGTGCCAGCAGTTACGGGACAGCCGAAGCTTTCTTT. The V and J genes are TRBV6-6 and TRBJ1-1, with 7 bases matching TRBD1. The CDR3 extends over 12 amino acids. Germline trimming cut 2 bases from V and 8 bases from J; bases unmatched to any gene: 2. CDR1 and CDR2 from the germline V gene are MNHNY and SVGAGI (reference sequence).